The sequence of this TCR beta chain was determined in a study of shared clonotypes between healthy human individuals. The table came from immunoSEQ multiplex PCR; TCRdb's copy has only in-frame clones and leaves some out. The sample lists millions of clones, 85% to 95% occurring once. Unmatched junction bases numbered 9, after V lost 6 bases and J lost 8 bases. This CDR3 is 14 amino acids long. Germline V gene sequence: CDR1 MNHEY, CDR2 SMNVEV (reference sequence). The source of this sequence is a man between 18 and 35 years old in good health. Some clones in this sample may be carry-over from other donors' samples. Sequencing used naive CD4+ T cells from PBMCs. Subset denoted: CD45RA+ positively selected. The chain has TRBV27 and TRBJ2-1; 8 positions match TRBD1. The chain's CDR3 is CASRDRVGIYEQFF. The CDR3 DNA reads as TGTGCCAGCAGGGACAGGGTTGGGATTTATGAGCAGTTCTTC.